The 2 T cell receptor beta chains given below trace back to one sample, sequenced in a study of regulatory T cells in long-lasting Graves disease. Arm-PCR of CDR3 regions with iRepertoire HTBI primers generated TCR beta libraries. Each CDR3 protein is one row after TCRdb ran MiXCR on the multiplex PCR reads. The sample holds 400,000 to 550,000 distinct CDR3 sequences, about a sixth seen once. As to time point: newly diagnosed GD, antithyroid drugs for less than 3 months. PBMCs provided the RNA from which the TCR library was made. These records were also assigned to another study, of T cells in Graves' hyperthyroidism and ophthalmopathy.

The sample was peripheral blood mononuclear cells (PBMCs), taken at new diagnosis, from a patient treated with antithyroid drugs. These receptors were taken from a woman under 40 with Graves disease.

This clonotype appeared many times. V usage is TRBV28 and J usage is TRBJ2-3; 10 bases fit TRBD2. CDR1 is MDHEN, CDR2 SYDVKM, per germline. Trimming cost V 5 bases and J 4 bases; bases outside gene matches: 6. There are 15 residues in the CDR3. The CDR3 spells CASSPSGSQADTQYF. The CDR3 nucleotides read TGTGCCAGCAGTCCTAGCGGGAGTCAGGCAGATACGCAGTATTTT.

This clonotype was observed many times. V is TRBV12-3 or TRBV12-4 and J is TRBJ2-1, with TRBD2 matching over 7 bases. This CDR3 comprises 15 residues. Unmatched junction bases numbered 9, after V lost 10 bases and J lost 0 bases. CDR3 DNA sequence: TGTGCCACCTATAAGGGCGGGAGCTCCTACAATGAGCAGTTCTTC. It yields the protein CATYKGGSSYNEQFF.